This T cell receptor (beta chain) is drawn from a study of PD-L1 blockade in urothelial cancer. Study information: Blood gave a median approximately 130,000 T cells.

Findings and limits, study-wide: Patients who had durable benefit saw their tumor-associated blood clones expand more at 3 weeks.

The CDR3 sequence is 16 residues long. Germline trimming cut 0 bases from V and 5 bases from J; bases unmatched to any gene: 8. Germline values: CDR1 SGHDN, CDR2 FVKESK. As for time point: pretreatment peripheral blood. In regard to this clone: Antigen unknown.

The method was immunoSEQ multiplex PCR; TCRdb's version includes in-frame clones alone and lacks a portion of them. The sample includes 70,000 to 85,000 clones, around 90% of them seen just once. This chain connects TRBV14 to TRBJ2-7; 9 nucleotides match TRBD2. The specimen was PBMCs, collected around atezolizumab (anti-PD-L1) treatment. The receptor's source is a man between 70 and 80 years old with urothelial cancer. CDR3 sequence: CASSQDPAGGSHEQYF. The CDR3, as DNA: TGTGCCAGCAGCCAAGATCCAGCGGGAGGTAGTCACGAGCAGTACTTC.